The table lists the clone carrying this TCR beta chain with many counts. Antigen unknown. The 5'RACE template-switching step produced TCR cDNA and added a universal primer site and UMIs. TCRdb reanalysed the 5' RACE reads using MiXCR and keeps one entry per CDR3 protein. Here the sample spans 140,000 to 150,000 distinct CDR3 sequences, about 6.9% being singletons. This entry belongs to a study of T cells after yellow fever vaccination. Study-wide points: The study re-detected most primary-vaccination clones after the booster (around 96% CD4, roughly 90% CD8). Shared CD4/CD8 clonotypes were a small share, likely from convergent recombination. Weaker overall was a secondary response that nonetheless peaked faster, on day 5 versus 15.

CDR1 is SEHNR, CDR2 FQNEAQ, per germline (reference sequence). CDR3 size: 16 residues. J lost 1 base, V lost 5 bases, and 5 bases had no gene match. The TCR was taken from a man aged 25-40 years who received the YFV17D yellow fever vaccine. Sample: CD4+ T cells sorted from PBMCs, taken 10 days after the yellow fever booster vaccination. V is TRBV7-9 and J is TRBJ2-5; 12 bases match TRBD2. This chain's CDR3 is CASSLGLAGTQETQYF. CDR3 coding DNA: TGTGCCAGCAGCCTTGGACTAGCGGGAACCCAAGAGACCCAGTACTTC.